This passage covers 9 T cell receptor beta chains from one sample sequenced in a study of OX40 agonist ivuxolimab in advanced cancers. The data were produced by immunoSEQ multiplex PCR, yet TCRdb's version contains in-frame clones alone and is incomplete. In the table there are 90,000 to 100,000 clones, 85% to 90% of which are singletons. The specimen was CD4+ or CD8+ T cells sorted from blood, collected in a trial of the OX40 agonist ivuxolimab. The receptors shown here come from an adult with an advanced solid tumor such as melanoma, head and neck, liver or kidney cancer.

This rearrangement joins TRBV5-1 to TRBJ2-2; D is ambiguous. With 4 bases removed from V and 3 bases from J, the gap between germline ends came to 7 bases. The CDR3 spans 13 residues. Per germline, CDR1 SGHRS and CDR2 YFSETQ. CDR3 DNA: TGCGCCAGCAGCATTCAGGACACCGGGGAGCTGTTTTTT. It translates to CASSIQDTGELFF.

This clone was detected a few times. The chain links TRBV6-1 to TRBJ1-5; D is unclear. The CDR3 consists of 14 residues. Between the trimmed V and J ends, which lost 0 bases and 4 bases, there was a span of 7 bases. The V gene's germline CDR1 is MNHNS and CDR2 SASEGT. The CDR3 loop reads CASSEAPRNQPQHF. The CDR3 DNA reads TGTGCCAGCAGTGAAGCGCCAAGGAATCAGCCCCAGCATTTT.

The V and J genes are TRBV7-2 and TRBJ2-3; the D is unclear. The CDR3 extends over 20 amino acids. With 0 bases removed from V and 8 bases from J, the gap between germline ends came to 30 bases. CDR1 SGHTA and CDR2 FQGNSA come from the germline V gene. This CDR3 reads CASSLALLTRLAGARGTQYF. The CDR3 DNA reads TGTGCCAGCAGCTTAGCGCTCCTCACCCGTCTGGCTGGCGCGAGAGGTACGCAGTATTTT. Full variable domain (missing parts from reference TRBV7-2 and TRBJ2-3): GAGVSQSPSNKVTEKGKDVELRCDPISGHTALYWYRQSLGQGLEFLIYFQGNSAPDKSGLPSDRFSAERTGGSVSTLTIQRTQQEDSAVYLCASSLALLTRLAGARGTQYFGPGTRLTVL.

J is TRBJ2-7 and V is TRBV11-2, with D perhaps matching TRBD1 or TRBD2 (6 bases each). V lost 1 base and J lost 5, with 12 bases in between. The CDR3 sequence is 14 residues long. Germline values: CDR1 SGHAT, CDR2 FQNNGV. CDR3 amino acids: CASSLVLGGNEQYF. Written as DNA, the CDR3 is TGTGCCAGCAGCTTAGTTCTGGGGGGCAACGAGCAGTACTTC.

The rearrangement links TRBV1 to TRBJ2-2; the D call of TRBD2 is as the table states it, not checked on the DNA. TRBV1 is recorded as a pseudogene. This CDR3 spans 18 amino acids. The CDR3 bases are TGCACCAGCAGCCATGGGACTAGCGGGAGTCGTCACACCGGGGAGCTGTTTTTT. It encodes CTSSHGTSGSRHTGELFF.

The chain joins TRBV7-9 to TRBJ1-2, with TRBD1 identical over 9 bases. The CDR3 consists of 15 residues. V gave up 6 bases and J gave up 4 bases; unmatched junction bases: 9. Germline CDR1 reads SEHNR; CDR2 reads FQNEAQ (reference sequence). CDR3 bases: TGTGCCAGCAGATTACAGGGGGCGCGGGGCTATGGCTACACCTTC. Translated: CASRLQGARGYGYTF.

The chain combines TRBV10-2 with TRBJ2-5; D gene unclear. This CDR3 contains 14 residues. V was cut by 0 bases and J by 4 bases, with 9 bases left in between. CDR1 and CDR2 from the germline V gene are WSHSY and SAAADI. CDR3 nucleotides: TGCGCCAGCAGTGAGTCGGGCCTTGGAGAGACCCAGTACTTC. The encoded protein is CASSESGLGETQYF.

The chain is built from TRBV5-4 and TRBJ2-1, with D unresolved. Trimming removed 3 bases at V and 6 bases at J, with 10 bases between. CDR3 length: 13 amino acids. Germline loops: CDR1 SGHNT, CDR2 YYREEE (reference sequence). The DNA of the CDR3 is TGTGCCAGCAGCTCTAGTATTGGCAATGAGCAGTTCTTC. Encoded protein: CASSSSIGNEQFF.

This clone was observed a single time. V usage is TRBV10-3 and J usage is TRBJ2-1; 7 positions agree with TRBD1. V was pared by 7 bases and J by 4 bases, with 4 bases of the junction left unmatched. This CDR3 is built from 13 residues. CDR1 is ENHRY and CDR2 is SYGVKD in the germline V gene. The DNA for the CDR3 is TGTGCCATCACCAAGGACAGGTACAATGAGCAGTTCTTC. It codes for CAITKDRYNEQFF.